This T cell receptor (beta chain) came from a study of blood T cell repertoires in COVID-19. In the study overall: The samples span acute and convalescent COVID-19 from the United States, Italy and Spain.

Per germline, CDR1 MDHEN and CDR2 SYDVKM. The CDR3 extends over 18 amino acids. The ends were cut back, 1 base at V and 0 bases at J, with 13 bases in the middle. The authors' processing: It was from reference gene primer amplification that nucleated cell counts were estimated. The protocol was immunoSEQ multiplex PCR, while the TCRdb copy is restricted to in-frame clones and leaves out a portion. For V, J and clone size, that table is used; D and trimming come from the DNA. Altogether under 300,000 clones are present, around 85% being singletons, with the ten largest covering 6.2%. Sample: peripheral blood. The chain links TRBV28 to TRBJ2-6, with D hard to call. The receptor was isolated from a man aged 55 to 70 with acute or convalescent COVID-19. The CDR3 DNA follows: TGTGCCAGCAGTTTATTGGCAGTACCCTTCTCTGGGGCCAACGTCCTGACTTTC. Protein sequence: CASSLLAVPFSGANVLTF.